This T cell receptor beta chain appears in the sequencing data of a study of blood T cell repertoires in COVID-19. Overall study context: Some COVID-19 samples were acute and others convalescent; all came from the United States, Italy and Spain. PBMCs, B-cell-depleted T cells, or T cells provided the cDNA or gDNA that made up the material.

Original analysis: Reference gene primer amplification gave nucleated cell count estimates. Produced via immunoSEQ multiplex PCR; TCRdb's table is partial and in-frame only. The V and J calls and clone size come from that table; D and trimming were worked out from the DNA. The repertoire holds approximately 150,000 clones, with approximately 88% as singletons. CDR3 length: 15 residues. V lost 7 bases, J lost 0 bases, and 5 bases stayed unmatched. The germline CDR1 and CDR2 sequences are LNHDA and SQIVND (reference sequence). The chain combines TRBV19 with TRBJ2-2; the match to TRBD1 covers 7 bases. This clonotype originated in a human donor in a cohort sampled during active COVID-19. The specimen was peripheral blood. The CDR3 sequence: CASIGQASNTGELFF. CDR3 coding DNA: TGTGCCAGTATCGGACAGGCGTCGAACACCGGGGAGCTGTTTTTT.